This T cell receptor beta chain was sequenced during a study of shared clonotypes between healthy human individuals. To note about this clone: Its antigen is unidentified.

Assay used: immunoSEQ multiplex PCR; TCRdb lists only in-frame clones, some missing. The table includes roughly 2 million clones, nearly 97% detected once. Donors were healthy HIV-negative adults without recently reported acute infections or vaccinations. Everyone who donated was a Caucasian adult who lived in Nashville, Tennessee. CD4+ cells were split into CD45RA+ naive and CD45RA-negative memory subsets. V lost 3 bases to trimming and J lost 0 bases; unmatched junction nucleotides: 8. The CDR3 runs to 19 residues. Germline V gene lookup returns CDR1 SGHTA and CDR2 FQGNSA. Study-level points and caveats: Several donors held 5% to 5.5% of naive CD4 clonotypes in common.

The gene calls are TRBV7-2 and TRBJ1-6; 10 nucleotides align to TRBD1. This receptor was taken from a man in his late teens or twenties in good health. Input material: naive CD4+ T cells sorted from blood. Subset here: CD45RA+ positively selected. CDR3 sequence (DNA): TGTGCCAGCAGCTTCGGGACAGGGGCTCTGAGCTCCTATAATTCACCCCTCCACTTT. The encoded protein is CASSFGTGALSSYNSPLHF.